This T cell receptor (beta chain) was recovered during a study of blood T cell repertoires in COVID-19 (dated by TCRdb to 2020 to 2021). With regard to the full study: Samples covering the acute and convalescent phases of COVID-19 were provided by collaborators in the United States, Italy and Spain. The material from the prospective study consisted of cDNA or gDNA derived from T cells, B-cell-depleted T cells, or PBMCs. The dataset comprised deeply sampled blood TCRbeta repertoires from subjects exposed to, actively infected with, or recovered from COVID-19. The repertoires were made available in a free public database intended to serve as a resource for research on the immune response to SARS-CoV-2. Samples came from the ongoing ImmuneRACE study (first 160 participants) plus 1,254 subjects from 6 global collaborators. A de-identified subject ID, COVID-19 status, age in years and sex were almost always included in the sample metadata. Where HLA class I and class II types were available, the types were taken from metadata supplied by the sample provider, not from assay-based typing. The full study reports these points: The quantity of clinical and demographic metadata differed by source and by participant and was supplied without curation.

V is cut by 7 bases and J by 0 bases, and the space between the germline ends is 12 bases. Spanning cysteine to phenylalanine, the CDR3 consists of 14 amino acids. Only the CDR3 portion is preserved as DNA: 42 bases, with reading frame beginning at the first base. As encoded in the germline V gene (reference sequence), CDR1 is LNHDA while CDR2 is SQIVND. A remark on this clone: Its antigen is currently not known. Nothing much larger sits one base from this clone, and base qualities are not available.

The immunoSEQ Assay, a bias-controlled multiplex PCR, was used to amplify TCRbeta CDR3 regions from genomic DNA. On the study's bioinformatics: The number of nucleated cells in each sample was estimated by amplification of reference gene primers within the assay. To quantify the absolute abundance of each unique TCRbeta CDR3 rearrangement, sequence reads were collapsed and filtered. For each sample, productive Simpson clonality was calculated by taking the square root of Simpson's diversity index across productive rearrangements. What TCRdb holds here is the immuneACCESS table cut down to in-frame rearrangements. Part of the clones is not present; checked against another copy, under half of the missing clones reflect an unresolved V gene, and the others are unexplained. The V and J calls and clone size come from that table; D and trimming were worked out from the DNA. The sample table shows roughly 250,000 clones, and around 81% are seen once. Less than 5.5% of the sample is in the top ten clones.

Collaborating institutions collected whole blood in K2EDTA tubes following their own protocols. For TCRbeta analysis, collaborator samples were shipped as frozen whole blood, as isolated PBMCs, or as DNA extracted from either sample type. Sequenced material: peripheral blood. The chain is made from TRBV19 and TRBJ1-2; the D gene lacks a confident call. The clonotype comes from a man in his forties or fifties with active or convalescent COVID-19. The bases are TGTGCCAGTAAGCCTGGCGGTACTAACTATGGCTACACCTTC. It translates as CASKPGGTNYGYTF.